This T cell receptor beta chain emerged from a study of CD8+CD57+ T cells in acquired aplastic anemia. Across the study: Quantities of DNA derived from sorted CD4+ and CD8+ cells averaged around 3 ug. Study-level results: Patients and controls shared 25 to 30 CD8+ CDR3 sequences. Patients showed no significant difference from controls in CD8+ Simpson's diversity.

The patients chosen for sequencing had shown expansion of CD8+CD57+ cells (detected by flow cytometry). Every one of the patients had aplastic anemia (severe, acquired). TCR beta VDJ and CDR3 were profiled, and genomic DNA was the template. TCRdb fed the reads into MiXCR, producing one record per CDR3 protein. The data show around 180,000 distinct CDR3 sequences, roughly 50% seen once. The CDR3 has 13 residues. Germline V gene sequence: CDR1 SGHTA, CDR2 FQGNSA. The V end was cut by 0 bases, the J end by 7 bases, with 7 bases between. This clonotype was counted a few times. Its antigen is unknown. The gene calls are TRBV7-2 and TRBJ1-5, with D uncertain. Source material: sorted CD4+, CD8+, or CD8+CD57+ T cells (not recorded which) from PBMCs. The source is a human donor with aplastic anemia. This CDR3 reads CASSLAFGQPQHF. The CDR3 DNA follows: TGTGCCAGCAGCTTAGCGTTTGGGCAGCCCCAGCATTTT.